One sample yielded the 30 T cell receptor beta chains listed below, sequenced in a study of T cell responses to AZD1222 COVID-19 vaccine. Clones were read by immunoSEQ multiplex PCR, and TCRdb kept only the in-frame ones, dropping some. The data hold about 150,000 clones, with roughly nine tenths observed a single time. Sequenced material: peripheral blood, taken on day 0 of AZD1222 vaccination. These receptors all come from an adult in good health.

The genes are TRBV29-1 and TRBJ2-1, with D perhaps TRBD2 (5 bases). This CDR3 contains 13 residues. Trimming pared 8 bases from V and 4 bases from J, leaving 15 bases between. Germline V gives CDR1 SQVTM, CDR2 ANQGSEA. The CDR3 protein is CSPWEIQYNEQFF. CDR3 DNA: TGCAGCCCCTGGGAGATACAATACAATGAGCAGTTCTTC.

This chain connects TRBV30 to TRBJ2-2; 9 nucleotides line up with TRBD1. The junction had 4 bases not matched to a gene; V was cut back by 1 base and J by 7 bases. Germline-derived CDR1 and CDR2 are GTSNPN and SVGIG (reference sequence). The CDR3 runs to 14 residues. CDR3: CAWSGDRVNGELFF. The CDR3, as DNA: TGTGCCTGGAGTGGGGACAGGGTAAACGGGGAGCTGTTTTTT.

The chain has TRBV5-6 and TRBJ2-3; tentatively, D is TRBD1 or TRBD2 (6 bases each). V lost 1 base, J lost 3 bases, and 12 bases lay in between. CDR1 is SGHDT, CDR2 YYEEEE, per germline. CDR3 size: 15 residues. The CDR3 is CASSLQQGRTDTQYF. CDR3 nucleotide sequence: TGTGCCAGCAGCTTGCAGCAGGGGAGGACAGATACGCAGTATTTT.

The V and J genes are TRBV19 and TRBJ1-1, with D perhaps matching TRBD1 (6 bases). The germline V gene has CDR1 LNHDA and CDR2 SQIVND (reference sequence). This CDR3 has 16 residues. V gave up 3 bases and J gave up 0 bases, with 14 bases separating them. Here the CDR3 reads CASSIYRTDLNTEAFF. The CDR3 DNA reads TGTGCCAGTAGTATCTACAGGACAGACCTGAACACTGAAGCTTTCTTT.

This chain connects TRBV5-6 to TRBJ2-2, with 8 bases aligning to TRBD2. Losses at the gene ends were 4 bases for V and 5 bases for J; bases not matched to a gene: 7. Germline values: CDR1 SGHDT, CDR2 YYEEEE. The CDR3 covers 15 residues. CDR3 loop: CASSGAGVGTGELFF. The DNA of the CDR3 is TGTGCCAGCAGCGGAGCGGGAGTGGGAACCGGGGAGCTGTTTTTT. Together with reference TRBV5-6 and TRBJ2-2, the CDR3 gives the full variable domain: DAGVTQSPTHLIKTRGQQVTLRCSPKSGHDTVSWYQQALGQGPQFIFQYYEEEERQRGNFPDRFSGHQFPNYSSELNVNALLLGDSALYLCASSGAGVGTGELFFGEGSRLTVL.

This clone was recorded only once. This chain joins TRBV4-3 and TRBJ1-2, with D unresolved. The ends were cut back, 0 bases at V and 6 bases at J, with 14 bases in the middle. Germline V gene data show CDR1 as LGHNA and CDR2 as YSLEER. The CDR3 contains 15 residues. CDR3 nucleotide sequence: TGCGCCAGCAGCCAAGATCTGTTTAGCTCAAATGGCTACACCTTC. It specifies CASSQDLFSSNGYTF.

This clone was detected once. The CDR3 reads CASSYYLGGDQPQHF. CDR3 coding DNA: TGTGCCAGCAGTTACTATCTGGGGGGGGATCAGCCCCAGCATTTT. V usage is TRBV6-6 and J usage is TRBJ1-5; maybe TRBD1 (5 bases). Germline V CDR1 and CDR2: MNHNY, SVGAGI (reference sequence). Trimming removed 1 base at V and 5 bases at J, with 12 bases between. This CDR3 spans 15 amino acids.

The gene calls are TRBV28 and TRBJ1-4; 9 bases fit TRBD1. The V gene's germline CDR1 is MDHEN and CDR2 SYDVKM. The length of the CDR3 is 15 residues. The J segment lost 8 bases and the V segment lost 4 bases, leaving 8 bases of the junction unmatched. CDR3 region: CASSSGTGLREKLFF. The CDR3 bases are TGTGCCAGCAGTTCAGGGACAGGGCTGAGGGAAAAACTGTTTTTT.

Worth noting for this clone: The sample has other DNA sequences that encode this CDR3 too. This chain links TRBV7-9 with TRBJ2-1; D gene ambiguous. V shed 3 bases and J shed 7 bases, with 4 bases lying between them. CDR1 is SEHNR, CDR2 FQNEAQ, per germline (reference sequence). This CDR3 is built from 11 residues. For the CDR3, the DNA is TGTGCCAGCAGCTTGGCTAATGAGCAGTTCTTC. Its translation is CASSLANEQFF.

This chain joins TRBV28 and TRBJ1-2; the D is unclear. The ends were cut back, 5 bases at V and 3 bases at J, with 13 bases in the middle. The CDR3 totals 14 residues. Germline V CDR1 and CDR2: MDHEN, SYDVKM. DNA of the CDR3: TGTGCCAGCAGTCCCGTCCTGGGCCACTATGGCTACACCTTC. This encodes CASSPVLGHYGYTF.

CDR3 region: CASSLALGGPSNEQFF. CDR3 sequence (DNA): TGTGCCAGCAGCTTGGCATTGGGAGGGCCAAGCAATGAGCAGTTCTTC. The chain couples TRBV5-4 to TRBJ2-1; 7 bases are shared with TRBD2. This CDR3 is 16 amino acids long. V shed 0 bases and J 6 bases; nucleotides not matched to a gene: 9. Germline CDR1 and CDR2: SGHNT and YYREEE (reference sequence). The full variable domain, its missing parts supplied by reference TRBV5-4 and TRBJ2-1, is ETGVTQSPTHLIKTRGQQVTLRCSSQSGHNTVSWYQQALGQGPQFIFQYYREEENGRGNFPPRFSGLQFPNYSSELNVNALELDDSALYLCASSLALGGPSNEQFFGPGTRLTVL.

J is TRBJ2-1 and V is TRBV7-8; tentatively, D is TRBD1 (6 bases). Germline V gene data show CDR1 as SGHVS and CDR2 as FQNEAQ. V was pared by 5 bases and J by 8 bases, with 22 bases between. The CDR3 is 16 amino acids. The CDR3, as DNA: TGTGCCAGCAGCCAGGGGACCAAGCAGGTTAGAGATGAGCAGTTCTTC. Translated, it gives CASSQGTKQVRDEQFF.

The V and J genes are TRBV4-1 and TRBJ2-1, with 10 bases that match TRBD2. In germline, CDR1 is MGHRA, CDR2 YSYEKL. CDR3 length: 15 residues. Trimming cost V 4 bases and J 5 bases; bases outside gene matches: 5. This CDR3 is CASSPYLAGDNEQFF. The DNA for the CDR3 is TGCGCCAGCAGCCCCTACCTAGCGGGAGACAATGAGCAGTTCTTC.

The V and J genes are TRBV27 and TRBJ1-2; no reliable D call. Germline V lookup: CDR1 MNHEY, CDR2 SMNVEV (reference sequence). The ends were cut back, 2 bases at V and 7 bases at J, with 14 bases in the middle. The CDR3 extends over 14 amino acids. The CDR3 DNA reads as TGTGCCAGCAGTTTAACTGGGTTTCAAAGTGGCTACACCTTC. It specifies CASSLTGFQSGYTF.

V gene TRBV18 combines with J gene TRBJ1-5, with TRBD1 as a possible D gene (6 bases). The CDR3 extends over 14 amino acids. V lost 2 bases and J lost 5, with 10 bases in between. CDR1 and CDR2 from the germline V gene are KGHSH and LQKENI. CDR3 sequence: CASSPMDSDQPQHF. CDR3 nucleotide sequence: TGTGCCAGCTCACCAATGGACAGCGATCAGCCCCAGCATTTT.

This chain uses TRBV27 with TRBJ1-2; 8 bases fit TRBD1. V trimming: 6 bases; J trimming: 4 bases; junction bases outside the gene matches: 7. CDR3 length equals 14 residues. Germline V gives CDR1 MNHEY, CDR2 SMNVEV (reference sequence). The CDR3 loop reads CASSRGQGSYGYTF. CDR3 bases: TGTGCCAGCAGCCGCGGACAGGGAAGCTATGGCTACACCTTC.

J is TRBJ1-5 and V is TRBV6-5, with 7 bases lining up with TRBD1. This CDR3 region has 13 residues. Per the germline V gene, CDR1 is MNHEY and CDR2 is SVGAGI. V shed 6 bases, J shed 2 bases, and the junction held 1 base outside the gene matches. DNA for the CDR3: TGTGCCAGCAGCCAGGGGGGCAATCAGCCCCAGCATTTT. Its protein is CASSQGGNQPQHF.

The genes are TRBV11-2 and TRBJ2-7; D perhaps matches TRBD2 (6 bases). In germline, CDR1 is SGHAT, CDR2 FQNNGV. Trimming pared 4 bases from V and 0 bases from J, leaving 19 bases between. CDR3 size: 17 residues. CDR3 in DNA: TGTGCCAGCAGCTCGATTAGCGGTAAATCGAGCTCCTACGAGCAGTACTTC. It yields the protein CASSSISGKSSSYEQYF.

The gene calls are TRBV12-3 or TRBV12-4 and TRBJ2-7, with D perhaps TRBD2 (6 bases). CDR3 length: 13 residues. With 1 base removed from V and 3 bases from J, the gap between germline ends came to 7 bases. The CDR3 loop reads CASSLGGNYEQYF. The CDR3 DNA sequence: TGTGCCAGCAGTTTAGGCGGGAACTACGAGCAGTACTTC.

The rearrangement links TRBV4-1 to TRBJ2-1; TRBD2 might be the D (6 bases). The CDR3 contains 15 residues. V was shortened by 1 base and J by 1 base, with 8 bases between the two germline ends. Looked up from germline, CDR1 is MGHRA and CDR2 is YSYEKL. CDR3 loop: CASSQAGVSYNEQFF. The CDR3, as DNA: TGCGCCAGCAGCCAAGCGGGAGTGTCCTACAATGAGCAGTTCTTC.

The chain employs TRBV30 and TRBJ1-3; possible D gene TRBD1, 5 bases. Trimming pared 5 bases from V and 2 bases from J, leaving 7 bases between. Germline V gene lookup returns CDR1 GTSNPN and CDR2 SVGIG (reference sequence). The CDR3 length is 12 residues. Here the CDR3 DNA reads TGTGCCTGGGGGGGGGCTGGAAACACCATATATTTT. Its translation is CAWGGAGNTIYF.

DNA for the CDR3: TGTGCCACCAGTGACCCGGGACTAGCGGGAGTCAATGAGCAGTTCTTC. As protein: CATSDPGLAGVNEQFF. This chain joins TRBV24-1 and TRBJ2-1, with TRBD2 identical over 14 bases. V shed 4 bases and J 6 bases; nucleotides not matched to a gene: 4. Per the germline V gene, CDR1 is KGHDR and CDR2 is SFDVKD. The CDR3 length is 16 residues.

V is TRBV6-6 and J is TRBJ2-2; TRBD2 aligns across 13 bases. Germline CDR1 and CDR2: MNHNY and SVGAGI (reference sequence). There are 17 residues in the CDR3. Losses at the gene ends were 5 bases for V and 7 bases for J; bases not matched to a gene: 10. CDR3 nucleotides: TGTGCCAGCAGTCCACTAGCGGGAGGGCCAAAAAGCGGGGAGCTGTTTTTT. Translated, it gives CASSPLAGGPKSGELFF.

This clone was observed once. The CDR3 DNA sequence: TGTGCCAGCAGCCAGCTCGGGGGCCAAGAGACCCAGTACTTC. As protein: CASSQLGGQETQYF. The chain recombines TRBV7-2 with TRBJ2-5; D is perhaps TRBD2 (6 bases). The CDR3 is made up of 14 amino acids. From germline, CDR1 is SGHTA and CDR2 FQGNSA. Trimming pared 5 bases from V and 1 base from J, leaving 11 bases between.

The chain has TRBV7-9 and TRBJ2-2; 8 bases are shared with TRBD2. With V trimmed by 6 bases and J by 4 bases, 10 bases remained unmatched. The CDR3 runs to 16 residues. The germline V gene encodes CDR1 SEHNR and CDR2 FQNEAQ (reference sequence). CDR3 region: CASRMRAGGFTGELFF. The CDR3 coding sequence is TGTGCCAGCAGGATGCGGGCGGGAGGCTTCACCGGGGAGCTGTTTTTT.

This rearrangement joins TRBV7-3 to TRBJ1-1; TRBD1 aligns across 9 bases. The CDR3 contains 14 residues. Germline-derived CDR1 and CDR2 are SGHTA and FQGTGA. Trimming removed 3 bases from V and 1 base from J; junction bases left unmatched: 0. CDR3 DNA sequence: TGTGCCAGCAGCTTGGGACAGGGGAACACTGAAGCTTTCTTT. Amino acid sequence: CASSLGQGNTEAFF.

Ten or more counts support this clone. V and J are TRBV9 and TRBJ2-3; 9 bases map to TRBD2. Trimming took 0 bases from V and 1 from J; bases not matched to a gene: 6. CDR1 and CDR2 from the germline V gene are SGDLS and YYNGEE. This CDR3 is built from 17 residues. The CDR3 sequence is CASSVVAGGPGTDTQYF. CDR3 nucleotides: TGTGCCAGCAGCGTAGTCGCGGGAGGGCCGGGCACAGATACGCAGTATTTT.

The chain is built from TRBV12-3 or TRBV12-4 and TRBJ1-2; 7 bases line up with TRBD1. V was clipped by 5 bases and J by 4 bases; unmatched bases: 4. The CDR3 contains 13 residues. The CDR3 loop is CASSLRTGYGYTF. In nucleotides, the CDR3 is TGTGCCAGCAGTCTTCGGACAGGCTATGGCTACACCTTC.

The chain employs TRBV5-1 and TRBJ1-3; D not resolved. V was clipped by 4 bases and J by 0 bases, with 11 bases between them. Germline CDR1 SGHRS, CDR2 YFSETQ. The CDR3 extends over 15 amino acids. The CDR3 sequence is CASSGGRSSGNTIYF. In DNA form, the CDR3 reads TGCGCCAGCAGCGGAGGACGGTCCTCTGGAAACACCATATATTTT.

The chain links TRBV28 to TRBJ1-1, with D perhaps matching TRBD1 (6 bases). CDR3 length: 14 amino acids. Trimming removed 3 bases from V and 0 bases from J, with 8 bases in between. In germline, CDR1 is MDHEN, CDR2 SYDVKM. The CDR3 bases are TGTGCCAGCAGTTTGACAGGCGTGAACACTGAAGCTTTCTTT. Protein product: CASSLTGVNTEAFF.